A selection of T cell receptor beta chains follows, all from one sample in a study of blood T cells in healthy people across ages. MiXCR, run by TCRdb on the 5' RACE reads, gives a single entry per CDR3 protein. The data show 1,500,000 or so distinct CDR3 sequences, with 55% to 75% seen just once and over 6.5% held by the top ten. The source material was blood. These receptors all come from a man younger than 30 in good health. Both conserved end residues are part of each CDR3. D genes are given only for firm matches. A clone size is listed for some rows: how often the clone was seen (once, few, many), or a class if it is expanded.

abundance: NA; v_gene: TRBV7-2; j_gene: TRBJ1-2; d_gene: NA; CDR3nt: TGTGCCAGCAGCTTAGAACACTATGGCTACACCTTC; CDR3aa: CASSLEHYGYTF
abundance: NA; v_gene: TRBV2; j_gene: TRBJ2-1; d_gene: NA; CDR3nt: TGTGCCAGCAGGAAAAGCGGCTACAATGAGCAGTTCTTC; CDR3aa: CASRKSGYNEQFF
abundance: NA; v_gene: TRBV7-8; j_gene: TRBJ2-7; d_gene: NA; CDR3nt: TGTGCCAGCAGCGTCTCTAGTGTCTACGAGCAGTACTTC; CDR3aa: CASSVSSVYEQYF
abundance: NA; v_gene: TRBV29-1; j_gene: TRBJ2-5; d_gene: NA; CDR3nt: TGCAGCGTTGAGAGGCCAGGGGCAGAGACCCAGTACTTC; CDR3aa: CSVERPGAETQYF
abundance: few; v_gene: TRBV7-2; j_gene: TRBJ2-7; d_gene: NA; CDR3nt: TGTGCCAGCAGCAATTCAGCCGGATCCTACGAGCAGTACTTC; CDR3aa: CASSNSAGSYEQYF
abundance: NA; v_gene: TRBV4-2; j_gene: TRBJ2-1; d_gene: NA; CDR3nt: TGTGCCAGCAGCTCAGTAGGAGAGACCCAGTTCTTC; CDR3aa: CASSSVGETQFF
abundance: NA; v_gene: TRBV4-2; j_gene: TRBJ2-1; d_gene: NA; CDR3nt: TGTGCCAGCAGCCAAGAGGACGGCAGCTACAATGAGCAGTTCTTC; CDR3aa: CASSQEDGSYNEQFF
abundance: NA; v_gene: TRBV12-3/TRBV12-4; j_gene: TRBJ2-1; d_gene: TRBD2; CDR3nt: TGTGCCAGCAGTCATAGCGGGAGCAGGAACAATGAGCAGTTCTTC; CDR3aa: CASSHSGSRNNEQFF
abundance: few; v_gene: TRBV3-1; j_gene: TRBJ2-1; d_gene: NA; CDR3nt: TGTGCCAGCAGCCAAGTCTGGGGGGACAATGAGCAGTTCTTC; CDR3aa: CASSQVWGDNEQFF
abundance: NA; v_gene: TRBV20-1; j_gene: TRBJ2-7; d_gene: NA; CDR3nt: TGCAGTGCTAGAGGCAGGGTCAATGAGCAGTACTTC; CDR3aa: CSARGRVNEQYF
abundance: NA; v_gene: TRBV2; j_gene: TRBJ2-3; d_gene: TRBD2; CDR3nt: TGTGCCAGCAGTGACCCTAGCGGGGACACAGATACGCAGTATTTT; CDR3aa: CASSDPSGDTDTQYF
abundance: few; v_gene: TRBV6-1; j_gene: TRBJ1-1; d_gene: NA; CDR3nt: TGTGCCAGCAGTGCAGTTTCCCCTGAAGCTTTCTTT; CDR3aa: CASSAVSPEAFF
abundance: NA; v_gene: TRBV4-3; j_gene: TRBJ2-2; d_gene: NA; CDR3nt: TGCGCCAGCAGCCAAGAACAGGGAGGCGGGGAGCTGTTTTTT; CDR3aa: CASSQEQGGGELFF
abundance: NA; v_gene: TRBV24-1; j_gene: TRBJ2-3; d_gene: NA; CDR3nt: TGTGCCACCAGCACAGGACCCACAGATACGCAGTATTTT; CDR3aa: CATSTGPTDTQYF
abundance: NA; v_gene: TRBV5-5; j_gene: TRBJ2-1; d_gene: NA; CDR3nt: TGTGCCAGCAGCTGGGCGGGCCCCTCGAGGAATGAGCAGTTCTTC; CDR3aa: CASSWAGPSRNEQFF
abundance: NA; v_gene: TRBV12-3/TRBV12-4; j_gene: TRBJ1-6; d_gene: NA; CDR3nt: TGTGCCAGCAGTCCCGCGGGGGGGCCCAATTCACCCCTCCACTTT; CDR3aa: CASSPAGGPNSPLHF
abundance: NA; v_gene: TRBV21-1; j_gene: TRBJ1-2; d_gene: NA; CDR3nt: TGTGCCAGCAGCATCTCGCTGACAGGGACAAGTGGCTACACCTTC; CDR3aa: CASSISLTGTSGYTF
abundance: NA; v_gene: TRBV5-5; j_gene: TRBJ2-1; d_gene: NA; CDR3nt: TGTGCCAGCAGCCTCACCGCCGGGAATGAGCAGTTCTTC; CDR3aa: CASSLTAGNEQFF
abundance: NA; v_gene: TRBV15; j_gene: TRBJ1-2; d_gene: NA; CDR3nt: TGTGCCACCAGCAGACCTCGTAACTATGGCTACACCTTC; CDR3aa: CATSRPRNYGYTF
abundance: once; v_gene: TRBV25-1; j_gene: TRBJ1-1; d_gene: NA; CDR3nt: TGTGCCAGCAGTGACCGATACACAGGGTCAGCTTTCTTT; CDR3aa: CASSDRYTGSAFF
abundance: NA; v_gene: TRBV29-1; j_gene: TRBJ2-7; d_gene: TRBD1; CDR3nt: TGCAGCGTTGCCGGGACAGCCTACGAGCAGTACTTC; CDR3aa: CSVAGTAYEQYF
abundance: NA; v_gene: TRBV6-5; j_gene: TRBJ1-2; d_gene: NA; CDR3nt: TGTGCCAGCACCGCTAATACTAACTATGGCTACACCTTC; CDR3aa: CASTANTNYGYTF